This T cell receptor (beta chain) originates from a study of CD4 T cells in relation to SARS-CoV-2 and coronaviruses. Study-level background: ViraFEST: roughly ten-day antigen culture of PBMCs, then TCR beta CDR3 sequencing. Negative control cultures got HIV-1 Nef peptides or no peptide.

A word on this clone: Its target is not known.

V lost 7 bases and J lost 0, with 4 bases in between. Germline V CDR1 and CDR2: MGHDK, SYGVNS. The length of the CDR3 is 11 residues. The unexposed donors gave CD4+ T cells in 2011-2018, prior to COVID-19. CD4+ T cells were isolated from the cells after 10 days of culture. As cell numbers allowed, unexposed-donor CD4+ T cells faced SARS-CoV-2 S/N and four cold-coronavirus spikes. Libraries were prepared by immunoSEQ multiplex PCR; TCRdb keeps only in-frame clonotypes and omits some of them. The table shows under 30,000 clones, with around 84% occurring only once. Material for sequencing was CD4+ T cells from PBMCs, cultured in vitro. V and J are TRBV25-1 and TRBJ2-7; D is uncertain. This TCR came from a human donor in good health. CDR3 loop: CASKTSYEQYF. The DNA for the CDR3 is TGTGCCAGCAAGACCTCCTACGAGCAGTACTTC.